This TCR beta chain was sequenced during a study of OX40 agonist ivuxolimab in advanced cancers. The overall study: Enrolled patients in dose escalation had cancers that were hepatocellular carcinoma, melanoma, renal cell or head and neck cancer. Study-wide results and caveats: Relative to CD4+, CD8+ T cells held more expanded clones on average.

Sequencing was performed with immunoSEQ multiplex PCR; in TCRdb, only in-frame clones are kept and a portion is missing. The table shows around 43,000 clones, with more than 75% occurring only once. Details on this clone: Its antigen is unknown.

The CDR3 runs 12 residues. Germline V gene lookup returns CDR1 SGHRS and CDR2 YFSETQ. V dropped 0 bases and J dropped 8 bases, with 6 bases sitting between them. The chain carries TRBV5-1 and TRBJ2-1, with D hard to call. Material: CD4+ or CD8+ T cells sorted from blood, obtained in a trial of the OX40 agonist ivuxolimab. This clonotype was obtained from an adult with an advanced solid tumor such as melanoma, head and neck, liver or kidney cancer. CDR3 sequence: CASSLGVHEQFF. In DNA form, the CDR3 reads TGCGCCAGCAGCTTGGGGGTCCATGAGCAGTTCTTC.